The subject of this entry is one TCR beta chain. No antigen is known for it. This sample also contains other DNA sequences that code for the same CDR3. This CDR3 is 15 amino acids long. Germline values: CDR1 KGHSH, CDR2 LQKENI. The V end lost 0 bases, the J end lost 1 base, and 7 bases lay between the germline ends. It was at deep level that the assay was run. Data came from immunoSEQ multiplex PCR; TCRdb stores just in-frame clones and leaves some out. In the table there are about 1.1 million clones, about 72% of which are singletons. These data originate in a study of shared clonotypes between healthy human individuals. Study context: Donor composition was a couple of women and three men, aged 18 to 49. Whole-study results and caveats: The naive CD4 repertoires of a handful of donors were compared, and about 5% of clonotypes were shared. Depth of sequencing was expected to influence donor clonotype sharing.

The sample was memory CD4+ T cells from PBMCs. Subset defined: CD45RA-negative fraction. The chain employs TRBV18 and TRBJ1-3; D remains ambiguous. The TCR was taken from a man between 18 and 29 years old in good health. Some clones in this sample may be carry-over from other donors' samples. This chain's CDR3 is CASSPPSVSGNTIYF. The CDR3 nucleotides read TGTGCCAGCTCACCACCGTCGGTATCTGGAAACACCATATATTTT.